Below, 19 T cell receptor beta chains from the same sample are listed, as sequenced in a study of cytotoxic CD8 clonotypes in ibrutinib-treated CLL. TCRdb keeps only in-frame clones here, not all; method: immunoSEQ multiplex PCR. The sample consists of around 52,000 clones, 55% to 70% of them appearing once. The material sequenced was PBMCs, taken after 24 months of ibrutinib treatment. All receptors come from a human donor with chronic lymphocytic leukemia.

The V gene is TRBV5-1, the J gene TRBJ1-2; D ambiguous. This CDR3 has 15 residues. CDR1 is SGHRS, CDR2 YFSETQ, per germline. Trimming left V 4 bases short and J 0 bases short, with 13 bases between. CDR3 nucleotide sequence: TGCGCCAGCAGCAAGGAGCGGATACCTAACTATGGCTACACCTTC. As protein: CASSKERIPNYGYTF.

This clone was seen once. The gene calls are TRBV7-9 and TRBJ2-1; D may be TRBD1 (6 bases). CDR3 size: 15 residues. Trimming took 2 bases from V and 5 from J, leaving 13 bases between them. Germline lookup yields CDR1 SEHNR and CDR2 FQNEAQ (reference sequence). Written as DNA, the CDR3 is TGTGCCAGCAGCTTATCCGGGACAACCCACAATGAGCAGTTCTTC. It is translated as CASSLSGTTHNEQFF.

In this sample, this clone turned up many times. The chain joins TRBV10-1 to TRBJ2-3; 8 nucleotides align to TRBD1. The J segment lost 3 bases and the V segment lost 3 bases, leaving 5 bases of the junction unmatched. Germline CDR1 reads WNHNN; CDR2 reads SYGVQD (reference sequence). The CDR3 runs to 15 residues. CDR3 sequence: CASSDGQGTTDTQYF. The CDR3, as DNA: TGCGCCAGCAGTGACGGACAGGGAACAACAGATACGCAGTATTTT.

The chain joins TRBV5-1 to TRBJ1-6; D remains ambiguous. Germline values: CDR1 SGHRS, CDR2 YFSETQ. Trimming stripped 4 bases from V and 9 bases from J, with 17 bases between. This CDR3 spans 15 amino acids. CDR3 nucleotides: TGCGCCAGCAGCCCACCGGGAGGGAGCGTTTCACCCCTCCACTTT. It is translated as CASSPPGGSVSPLHF.

This clone was detected a few times. The chain has TRBV6-1 and TRBJ2-7; 9 bases map to TRBD1. Trimming removed 6 bases from V and 1 base from J; junction bases left unmatched: 1. CDR1 MNHNS and CDR2 SASEGT come from the germline V gene. This CDR3 has 13 amino acids. The CDR3 reads CASRGQGSYEQYV. The CDR3 DNA reads TGTGCCAGCAGGGGACAGGGTTCCTACGAGCAGTACGTC.

This clone was found many times. The chain combines TRBV6-5 with TRBJ1-2, with no clear D. The CDR3 totals 13 residues. Germline CDR1 MNHEY, CDR2 SVGAGI. Trimming left V 6 bases short and J 7 bases short, with 15 bases between. CDR3 sequence reads: CASRIVMGGGYTF. CDR3 nucleotides: TGTGCCAGCAGGATCGTAATGGGTGGTGGCTACACCTTC.

This clone was recorded at least ten times. V is TRBV19 and J is TRBJ1-2; the match to TRBD1 covers 9 bases. The V gene's germline CDR1 is LNHDA and CDR2 SQIVND (reference sequence). This CDR3 comprises 14 residues. V lost 8 bases to trimming and J lost 5 bases; unmatched junction nucleotides: 9. In DNA form, the CDR3 reads TGTGCCAGTGGAACAGGGGGCGGCGCGTATGGCTACACCTTC. It codes for CASGTGGGAYGYTF.

At least ten counts were recorded for this clone. V and J are TRBV4-1 and TRBJ2-2, with a weak D call TRBD2 (6 bases). V was cut by 1 base and J by 5 bases, with 14 bases left in between. CDR1 and CDR2 from the germline V gene are MGHRA and YSYEKL. The CDR3 length is 16 residues. For the CDR3, the DNA is TGCGCCAGCAGCCAAGTCCAACTAGCTGGTACCGGGGAGCTGTTTTTT. The encoded protein is CASSQVQLAGTGELFF.

The CDR3 sequence: CAGSGGAYNEQFF. The CDR3 DNA follows: TGTGCCGGTAGCGGGGGGGCCTACAATGAGCAGTTCTTC. This chain uses TRBV21-1 with TRBJ2-1; TRBD2 is taken as the D call from the table, unchecked against the DNA. TRBV21-1 is termed a pseudogene. The CDR3 loop spans 13 amino acids.

This clone has more than one count but fewer than ten. J is TRBJ1-4 and V is TRBV6-6; D may be TRBD1 (6 bases). From germline, CDR1 is MNHNY and CDR2 SVGAGI (reference sequence). The CDR3 runs to 14 residues. The ends were cut back, 2 bases at V and 8 bases at J, with 12 bases in the middle. The CDR3 loop is CASSYERQVEKLFF. The CDR3 nucleotides are TGTGCCAGCAGTTACGAGCGACAGGTGGAAAAACTGTTTTTT.

This rearrangement joins TRBV6-1 to TRBJ1-3; D is perhaps TRBD1 (5 bases). Trimming left V 6 bases short and J 0 bases short, with 12 bases between. There are 15 residues in the CDR3. Germline values: CDR1 MNHNS, CDR2 SASEGT. The DNA for the CDR3 is TGTGCCAGCAGCAGGGCCGGTTACTCTGGAAACACCATATATTTT. Protein product: CASSRAGYSGNTIYF.

J is TRBJ1-2 and V is TRBV14; tentative D call: TRBD1 (5 bases). V dropped 3 bases and J dropped 7 bases, with 9 bases sitting between them. This CDR3 has 12 residues. Per germline, CDR1 SGHDN and CDR2 FVKESK. CDR3: CASSHGQGGYTF. In DNA, the CDR3 is TGTGCCAGCAGCCATGGTCAGGGTGGCTACACCTTC.

The V gene is TRBV5-4, the J gene TRBJ2-5, with D tentatively TRBD1 (6 bases). The V end was cut by 2 bases, the J end by 3 bases, with 11 bases between. CDR3 size: 14 residues. Germline V gene sequence: CDR1 SGHNT, CDR2 YYREEE (reference sequence). This CDR3 reads CASSFGGQEETQYF. The DNA of the CDR3 is TGTGCCAGCAGCTTTGGGGGACAAGAAGAGACCCAGTACTTC.

The chain carries TRBV28 and TRBJ2-7; a possible D gene is TRBD1 (8 bases). The CDR3 runs 16 residues. Per germline, CDR1 MDHEN and CDR2 SYDVKM. V lost 3 bases and J lost 2, with 17 bases in between. CDR3 DNA sequence: TGTGCCAGCAGTTTCTTCACAGGGGGGGACGCCTACGAGCAGTACTTC. It translates to CASSFFTGGDAYEQYF.

This chain joins TRBV9 and TRBJ1-6; TRBD1 is a possible D gene (5 bases). Germline V gene data show CDR1 as SGDLS and CDR2 as YYNGEE. This CDR3 spans 15 amino acids. V was pared by 0 bases and J by 8 bases, with 12 bases between. The CDR3 is CASSVGYRQDSPLHF. CDR3 coding DNA: TGTGCCAGCAGCGTAGGGTACAGGCAGGATTCACCCCTCCACTTT.

This clone was detected a few times. The CDR3 DNA reads as TGTGCCAGCCTCACCGGGACAGTATACAATGAGCAGTTCTTC. Protein sequence: CASLTGTVYNEQFF. The chain joins TRBV28 to TRBJ2-1; 7 nucleotides match TRBD1. CDR3 length equals 14 residues. Germline V gene sequence: CDR1 MDHEN, CDR2 SYDVKM. The J segment lost 4 bases and the V segment lost 8 bases, leaving 8 bases of the junction unmatched.

This clone was seen more than once but under ten times. The chain recombines TRBV28 with TRBJ1-4; TRBD1 matches at 11 bases. The germline gives CDR1 MDHEN, CDR2 SYDVKM. V trimming: 4 bases; J trimming: 7 bases; junction bases outside the gene matches: 14. The CDR3 sequence is 18 residues long. The CDR3: CASSSSPAAGTGGEKLFF. For the CDR3, the DNA is TGTGCCAGCAGTTCCTCCCCCGCCGCCGGGACAGGGGGTGAAAAACTGTTTTTT.

This clone was seen more than once but under ten times. The chain joins TRBV7-8 to TRBJ1-1; TRBD1 is a possible D gene (5 bases). Germline values: CDR1 SGHVS, CDR2 FQNEAQ. The length of the CDR3 is 14 residues. The V end was cut by 1 base, the J end by 5 bases, with 11 bases between. The CDR3 spells CASSLGSGNTEAFF. CDR3 nucleotide sequence: TGTGCCAGCAGCTTAGGATCAGGGAATACTGAAGCTTTCTTT.

This clone appeared a few times. The genes are TRBV5-1 and TRBJ2-3; no clear D. V lost 4 bases, J lost 6 bases, and 21 bases lay in between. The germline gives CDR1 SGHRS, CDR2 YFSETQ. CDR3 length equals 16 residues. The CDR3 region has the DNA TGCGCCAGCAGCCCCTTCGGTCCCGATAACCACGATACGCAGTATTTT. The encoded protein is CASSPFGPDNHDTQYF.